These T cell receptor beta chains were read from a single sample in a study of cytomegalovirus exposure and HLA in healthy donors. Using immunoSEQ multiplex PCR, the repertoire was profiled, and TCRdb retains in-frame clones only, with some absent. The repertoire consists of approximately 200,000 clones, with around 75% occurring once and the leading ten covering less than 4%. The sample was PBMCs. Source of these receptors: a woman in her 30s in good health and CMV-seropositive. Both conserved end residues are part of each CDR3. A D gene is named only where the DNA matches it firmly. Clone size is given for some rows only: seen once, a few or many times, or a class if the clone is expanded.

V: TRBV19; J: TRBJ2-1; D: TRBD2; size: NA; CDR3: CASLPWGGGRAGGDEQFF; DNA: TGTGCCAGCCTCCCTTGGGGTGGCGGGAGGGCCGGGGGGGATGAGCAGTTCTTC
V: TRBV19; J: TRBJ2-7; D: TRBD1; size: NA; CDR3: CASSPQGISYEQYF; DNA: TGTGCCAGTAGTCCACAGGGGATCTCCTACGAGCAGTACTTC
V: TRBV5-1; J: TRBJ1-1; D: TRBD1; size: few; CDR3: CASSGTGLNTEAFF; DNA: TGCGCCAGCAGCGGGACAGGGCTCAACACTGAAGCTTTCTTT
V: TRBV4-1; J: TRBJ2-7; D: TRBD2; size: NA; CDR3: CASSQEIPGGHDEQYF; DNA: TGCGCCAGCAGCCAAGAAATCCCGGGAGGTCATGACGAGCAGTACTTC
V: TRBV5-1; J: TRBJ2-5; D: TRBD2; size: few; CDR3: CASRAGGHLAGGETQYF; DNA: TGCGCCAGCAGGGCAGGGGGCCATCTAGCGGGAGGTGAGACCCAGTACTTC
V: TRBV27; J: TRBJ2-1; D: NA; size: NA; CDR3: CASGQNYNEQFF; DNA: TGTGCCAGCGGGCAGAACTACAATGAGCAGTTCTTC
V: TRBV6-6; J: TRBJ1-1; D: NA; size: NA; CDR3: CASSYGALNTEAFF; DNA: TGTGCCAGCAGTTACGGGGCCTTGAACACTGAAGCTTTCTTT
V: TRBV5-4; J: TRBJ2-5; D: NA; size: NA; CDR3: CASSLAQGETQYF; DNA: TGTGCCAGCAGCTTGGCCCAGGGAGAGACCCAGTACTTC
V: TRBV28; J: TRBJ1-2; D: NA; size: NA; CDR3: CASSTGQYGYTF; DNA: TGTGCCAGCAGCACGGGACAATATGGCTACACCTTC
V: TRBV28; J: TRBJ2-5; D: NA; size: NA; CDR3: CASSLRQQETQYF; DNA: TGTGCCAGCAGTTTGAGACAGCAAGAGACCCAGTACTTC
V: TRBV10-1; J: TRBJ1-5; D: NA; size: NA; CDR3: CASSEGGTQPQHF; DNA: TGCGCCAGCAGTGAAGGAGGGACTCAGCCCCAGCATTTT
V: TRBV7-2; J: TRBJ1-2; D: TRBD1; size: few; CDR3: CASSFRDRAYGYTF; DNA: TGTGCCAGCAGCTTCCGGGACAGGGCCTATGGCTACACCTTC
V: TRBV6-4; J: TRBJ2-7; D: TRBD2; size: NA; CDR3: CASSDGRDNLRREAGHEQYF; DNA: TGTGCCAGCAGTGACGGTCGGGATAACTTACGGCGGGAGGCCGGTCACGAGCAGTACTTC
V: TRBV28; J: TRBJ2-7; D: NA; size: NA; CDR3: CASSLYIRQGLPISYEQYF; DNA: TGTGCCAGCAGTTTATATATTCGCCAGGGCCTCCCAATTTCCTACGAGCAGTACTTC
V: TRBV4-1; J: TRBJ1-2; D: NA; size: once; CDR3: CASSLHAEPYGYTF; DNA: TGCGCCAGCAGCCTCCACGCCGAGCCCTATGGCTACACCTTC
V: TRBV4-1; J: TRBJ1-2; D: TRBD1; size: NA; CDR3: CASSLGQGYGYTF; DNA: TGCGCCAGCAGCCTGGGACAGGGATATGGCTACACCTTC
V: TRBV5-6; J: TRBJ2-2; D: TRBD2; size: once; CDR3: CASSWGAGGNAGELFF; DNA: TGTGCCAGCAGCTGGGGGGCGGGAGGTAACGCCGGGGAGCTGTTTTTT
V: TRBV7-2; J: TRBJ2-1; D: NA; size: NA; CDR3: CASSLNRGQGGIYNEQFF; DNA: TGTGCCAGCAGCTTAAATCGCGGGCAGGGAGGAATCTACAATGAGCAGTTCTTC
V: TRBV18; J: TRBJ1-1; D: TRBD1; size: NA; CDR3: CASSPLDRGFAEAFF; DNA: TGTGCCAGCTCACCATTGGACAGGGGGTTCGCTGAAGCTTTCTTT
V: TRBV28; J: TRBJ2-1; D: NA; size: NA; CDR3: CASSLRGRLSNEQFF; DNA: TGTGCCAGCAGTTTACGAGGGAGGCTCAGCAATGAGCAGTTCTTC
V: TRBV19; J: TRBJ2-7; D: NA; size: few; CDR3: CASSTPGRGYYEQYF; DNA: TGTGCCAGTAGTACCCCGGGCAGGGGATATTACGAGCAGTACTTC
V: TRBV28; J: TRBJ1-5; D: NA; size: NA; CDR3: CASSSGDSNQPQHF; DNA: TGTGCCAGCAGTTCAGGCGATAGCAATCAGCCCCAGCATTTT
V: TRBV2; J: TRBJ2-2; D: TRBD2; size: NA; CDR3: CASSPELAGLNTGELFF; DNA: TGTGCCAGCAGTCCAGAACTAGCGGGACTGAACACCGGGGAGCTGTTTTTT
V: TRBV5-6; J: TRBJ2-1; D: TRBD1; size: NA; CDR3: CASSLGTGSLF; DNA: TGTGCCAGCAGCCTCGGGACAGGGAGCCTCTTC
V: TRBV7-6; J: TRBJ1-1; D: NA; size: NA; CDR3: CASSLGYGRNTEAFF; DNA: TGTGCCAGCAGCTTAGGCTATGGGAGAAACACTGAAGCTTTCTTT
V: TRBV4-1; J: TRBJ1-3; D: NA; size: few; CDR3: CASSQVWTVSGNTIYF; DNA: TGCGCCAGCAGCCAAGTCTGGACAGTCTCTGGAAACACCATATATTTT
V: TRBV13; J: TRBJ1-2; D: NA; size: few; CDR3: CASSSRGGHYGYTF; DNA: TGTGCCAGCAGCTCCAGAGGGGGACACTATGGCTACACCTTC
V: TRBV6-4; J: TRBJ2-2; D: TRBD1; size: NA; CDR3: CASSRDTGANTGELFF; DNA: TGTGCCAGCAGCCGCGACACAGGGGCGAACACCGGGGAGCTGTTTTTT
V: TRBV5-1; J: TRBJ2-7; D: NA; size: NA; CDR3: CASSFSGSYEQYF; DNA: TGCGCCAGCAGCTTCTCCGGCTCCTACGAGCAGTACTTC
V: TRBV28; J: TRBJ1-1; D: NA; size: NA; CDR3: CASSPGSSPGEAFF; DNA: TGTGCCAGCAGCCCGGGTAGTTCCCCTGGTGAAGCTTTCTTT
V: TRBV15; J: TRBJ1-4; D: NA; size: few; CDR3: CATGTRDSGANEKLFF; DNA: TGTGCCACCGGGACGAGAGACAGCGGGGCTAATGAAAAACTGTTTTTT
V: TRBV11-1; J: TRBJ2-7; D: TRBD1; size: NA; CDR3: CASSMTGGVYEQYF; DNA: TGTGCCAGCAGCATGACAGGGGGGGTCTACGAGCAGTACTTC
V: TRBV28; J: TRBJ1-2; D: NA; size: few; CDR3: CASSLDIYGYTF; DNA: TGTGCCAGCAGTTTGGACATCTATGGCTACACCTTC
V: TRBV27; J: TRBJ2-7; D: TRBD2; size: NA; CDR3: CASRHGLAGDYDEQYF; DNA: TGTGCCAGCAGGCACGGACTAGCGGGAGACTACGACGAGCAGTACTTC
V: TRBV6-4; J: TRBJ2-2; D: NA; size: few; CDR3: CASSVEGGNTGELFF; DNA: TGTGCCAGCAGTGTCGAAGGGGGGAACACCGGGGAGCTGTTTTTT
V: TRBV6-5; J: TRBJ1-1; D: NA; size: NA; CDR3: CASSYGSTGGAEAFF; DNA: TGTGCCAGCAGCTACGGGAGTACGGGAGGAGCTGAAGCTTTCTTT
V: TRBV28; J: TRBJ2-7; D: NA; size: once; CDR3: CASSSPGSVHEQYF; DNA: TGTGCCAGCAGTTCTCCAGGATCGGTCCACGAGCAGTACTTC
V: TRBV29-1; J: TRBJ2-1; D: NA; size: NA; CDR3: CSVEGGSSYNEQFF; DNA: TGCAGCGTTGAAGGAGGGAGCTCCTACAATGAGCAGTTCTTC
V: TRBV9; J: TRBJ1-1; D: NA; size: NA; CDR3: CASSSGLFTEAFF; DNA: TGTGCCAGCAGCTCCGGACTTTTCACTGAAGCTTTCTTT
V: TRBV7-8; J: TRBJ1-1; D: NA; size: NA; CDR3: CASRLNMNTEAFF; DNA: TGTGCCAGCAGGCTAAATATGAACACTGAAGCTTTCTTT
V: TRBV9; J: TRBJ2-2; D: NA; size: once; CDR3: CASSDTRSGELFF; DNA: TGTGCCAGCAGCGACACTAGGTCCGGGGAGCTGTTTTTT
V: TRBV27; J: TRBJ1-2; D: TRBD1; size: few; CDR3: CASSLGTGNGYTF; DNA: TGTGCCAGCAGTCTCGGGACAGGGAACGGCTACACCTTC
V: TRBV21-1; J: TRBJ2-3; D: NA; size: NA; CDR3: CASSKACGGPDTQYF; DNA: TGTGCCAGCAGCAAAGCTTGCGGGGGGCCAGATACGCAGTATTTT
V: TRBV29-1; J: TRBJ1-2; D: TRBD1; size: NA; CDR3: CSVGTGVNYGYTF; DNA: TGCAGCGTGGGGACAGGGGTTAACTATGGCTACACCTTC
V: TRBV18; J: TRBJ1-1; D: NA; size: few; CDR3: CASSPRGNTEAFF; DNA: TGTGCCAGCTCACCCAGAGGGAACACTGAAGCTTTCTTT